This TCR beta chain emerged from a study of cytomegalovirus exposure and HLA in healthy donors. About the research overall: One earlier analysis, a look at around 180 million T cells, found some 120 million unique TCR beta sequences.

V was cut by 0 bases and J by 2 bases, with 23 bases left in between. The CDR3 loop spans 19 amino acids. Points on this clone: Its antigen is as yet unknown.

PCR employed 60 Vbeta and 13 Jbeta primers. TCRdb's copy holds only in-frame clones and misses some; the assay was immunoSEQ multiplex PCR. The sample lists around 150,000 clones, 60% to 85% occurring once. Study-wide results and caveats: The authors listed 180 or so TCR beta chains as cytomegalovirus-associated. TCR sequences were mostly rare, though some public TCRs occurred in many donors. In an earlier analysis, in some 500 donors, most V segments appeared productive either ~87% or ~30% of the time.

V gene TRBV6-7 combines with J gene TRBJ2-7; possibly TRBD1 for D (6 bases). TRBV6-7 is recorded as an ORF, its role being uncertain. Sequences were obtained from PBMCs. The TCR was taken from a man aged 25-45 years in good health and CMV-seropositive. CDR3 in amino acids: CASSYSTGGPRDTPYEQYF. The CDR3 DNA sequence: TGTGCCAGCAGTTACTCGACAGGAGGTCCCCGGGACACTCCCTACGAGCAGTACTTC.